Detailed here is one TCR beta chain. Its antigen is unknown. The data were produced by immunoSEQ multiplex PCR, yet TCRdb's version contains in-frame clones alone and is incomplete. This table has about 100,000 clones, approximately 92% appearing once. The sample originates from a study of T cell responses to AZD1222 COVID-19 vaccine. Whole-study findings and limits: Regions 160-218 and 743-854 held dominance among vaccine-associated CD4 TCRs, which spanned spike. Spike-specific TCR breadth and depth rose after two AZD1222 doses.

CDR1 and CDR2 from the germline V gene are SGHRS and YFSETQ. The CDR3 has 17 residues. The V segment lost 5 bases and the J segment 6 bases; nucleotides outside the gene matches: 17. V usage is TRBV5-1 and J usage is TRBJ2-1; 7 bases match TRBD1. Sequenced material: peripheral blood, taken 28 days after the second AZD1222 dose. The receptor was derived from an adult who received the AZD1222 COVID-19 vaccine. Here the CDR3 reads CASSTSQDRAGLNEQFF. The CDR3 DNA is TGCGCCAGCAGTACCTCCCAAGACAGGGCAGGACTCAATGAGCAGTTCTTC.